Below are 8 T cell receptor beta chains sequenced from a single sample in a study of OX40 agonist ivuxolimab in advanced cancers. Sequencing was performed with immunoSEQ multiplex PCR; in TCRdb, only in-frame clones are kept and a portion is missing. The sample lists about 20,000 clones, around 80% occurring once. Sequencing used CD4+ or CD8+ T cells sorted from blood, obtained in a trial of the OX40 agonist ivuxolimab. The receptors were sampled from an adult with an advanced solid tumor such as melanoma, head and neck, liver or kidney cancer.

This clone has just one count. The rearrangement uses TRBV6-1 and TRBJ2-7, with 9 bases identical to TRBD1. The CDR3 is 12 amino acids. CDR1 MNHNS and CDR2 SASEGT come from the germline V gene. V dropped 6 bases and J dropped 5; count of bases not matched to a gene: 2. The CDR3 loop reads CASRGTGNEQYF. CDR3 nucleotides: TGTGCCAGCAGAGGGACAGGGAACGAGCAGTACTTC.

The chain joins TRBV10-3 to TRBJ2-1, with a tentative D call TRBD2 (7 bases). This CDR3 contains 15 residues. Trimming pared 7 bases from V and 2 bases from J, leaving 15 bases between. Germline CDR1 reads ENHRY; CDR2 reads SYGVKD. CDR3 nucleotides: TGTGCCATCACCCCCGGGGAGGGGGCCTACAATGAGCAGTTCTTC. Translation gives CAITPGEGAYNEQFF.

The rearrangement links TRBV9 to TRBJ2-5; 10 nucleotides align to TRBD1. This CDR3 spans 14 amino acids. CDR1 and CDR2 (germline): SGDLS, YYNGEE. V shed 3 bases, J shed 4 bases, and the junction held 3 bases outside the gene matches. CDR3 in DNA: TGTGCCAGCAGCGCCTGGGACAGGGGAGAGACCCAGTACTTC. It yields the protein CASSAWDRGETQYF. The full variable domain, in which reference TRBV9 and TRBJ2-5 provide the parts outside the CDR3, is DSGVTQTPKHLITATGQRVTLRCSPRSGDLSVYWYQQSLDQGLQFLIQYYNGEERAKGNILERFSAQQFPDLHSELNLSSLELGDSALYFCASSAWDRGETQYFGPGTRLLVL.

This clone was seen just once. The CDR3 sequence is CASKESGQSEQYF. The DNA of the CDR3 is TGTGCCAGCAAGGAATCAGGGCAATCCGAGCAGTACTTC. V is TRBV6-1 and J is TRBJ2-7, with a weak D call TRBD1 (5 bases). V shed 7 bases and J shed 6 bases, with 16 bases lying between them. The CDR3 is 13 residues long. Looked up from germline, CDR1 is MNHNS and CDR2 is SASEGT.

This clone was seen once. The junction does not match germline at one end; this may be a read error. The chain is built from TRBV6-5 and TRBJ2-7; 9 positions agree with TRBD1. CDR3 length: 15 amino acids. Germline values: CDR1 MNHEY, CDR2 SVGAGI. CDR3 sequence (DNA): TGTACCAGCAGGGCAGGACAGGGGACGTCCTACGAGCAGTACTTC. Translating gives CTSRAGQGTSYEQYF.

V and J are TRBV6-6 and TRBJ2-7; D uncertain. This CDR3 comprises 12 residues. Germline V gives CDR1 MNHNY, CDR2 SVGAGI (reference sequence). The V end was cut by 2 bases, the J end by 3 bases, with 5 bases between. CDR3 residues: CASSYGNYEQYF. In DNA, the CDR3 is TGTGCCAGCAGTTACGGGAACTACGAGCAGTACTTC.

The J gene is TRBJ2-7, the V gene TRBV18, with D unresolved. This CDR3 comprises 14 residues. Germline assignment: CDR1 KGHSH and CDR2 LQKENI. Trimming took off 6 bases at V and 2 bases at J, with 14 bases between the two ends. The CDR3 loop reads CASSYAGSPYEQYF. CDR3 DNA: TGTGCCAGCTCCTATGCAGGTTCCCCCTACGAGCAGTACTTC.

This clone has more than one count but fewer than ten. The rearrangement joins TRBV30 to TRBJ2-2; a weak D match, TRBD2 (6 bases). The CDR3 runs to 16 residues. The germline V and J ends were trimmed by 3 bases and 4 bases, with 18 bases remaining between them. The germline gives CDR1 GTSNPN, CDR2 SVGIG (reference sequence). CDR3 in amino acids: CAWRPSRDLITGELFF. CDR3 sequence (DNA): TGTGCCTGGAGACCGTCTCGGGACTTGATCACCGGGGAGCTGTTTTTT.